This T cell receptor (beta chain) comes out of a study of control samples from healthy donors and cancer patients (dated by TCRdb to between 2020 and 2021). Receptor amplification or capture employed the immunoSEQ multiplex PCR assay. TCRdb retrieved this table from immuneACCESS and kept in-frame rearrangements only. Not all clones are present; in checked studies, unresolved V genes account for under half, and no reason is known for the remainder. The sample table lists some 90,000 clones, 90% to 95% of them with a count of one. Jointly, the top ten make up around 1% of the sample. Reading from cysteine to phenylalanine, the CDR3 counts 13 amino acids. Only the CDR3 DNA is retained, 39 bases long and in frame from the first base. In the germline V gene (reference sequence), CDR1 corresponds to MNHEY and CDR2 to SMNVEV. V and J lose 1 base and 6 bases, and a span of 9 bases separates them. Worth noting for this clone: The antigen it recognizes is unknown. Within one base of it there is no much larger clone, and no base qualities were kept.

Sequences were obtained from blood. This TCR came from a woman in her 30s in good health. The rearranged chain carries TRBV27 and TRBJ1-1; the D gene is not confidently resolved. For the CDR3, the sequence is CASSLFLAAEAFF. Here is the DNA: TGTGCCAGCAGTTTATTTCTGGCAGCTGAAGCTTTCTTT.